These 17 T cell receptor beta chains were all obtained from the same sample, sequenced in a study of blood T cell repertoires in COVID-19. The data were produced by immunoSEQ multiplex PCR, yet TCRdb's version contains in-frame clones alone and is incomplete. In the table there are about 350,000 clones, roughly 90% of which are singletons. The sequenced sample consisted of PBMCs or T cells enriched from blood (not recorded which). The source is a woman aged 25 to 45 who had recovered from COVID-19.

The chain combines TRBV7-9 with TRBJ2-2; the D gene is possibly TRBD1 (6 bases). V lost 2 bases to trimming and J lost 6 bases, with 7 bases between them. CDR1 and CDR2 (germline): SEHNR, FQNEAQ (reference sequence). The CDR3 runs to 13 residues. The CDR3: CASSLTGPGELFF. For the CDR3, the DNA is TGTGCCAGCAGCTTAACAGGGCCCGGGGAGCTGTTTTTT.

This chain links TRBV2 with TRBJ1-3; TRBD1 is a possible D gene (5 bases). There are 15 residues in the CDR3. CDR1 and CDR2 (germline): SNHLY, FYNNEI. The V and J ends lost 6 bases and 5 bases respectively, with 17 bases between them. CDR3 sequence: CASRVERDRRNTIYF. CDR3 in DNA: TGTGCCAGCAGAGTCGAGCGGGACCGGAGAAACACCATATATTTT.

CDR3 nucleotides: TGTGCTAGTGGTTTTTCCCAAAAAGCTTTCTTT. This codes for CASGFSQKAFF. This chain joins TRBV12-5 and TRBJ1-1; D is unclear. The CDR3 has 11 amino acids. V was shortened by 3 bases and J by 9 bases, with 8 bases between the two germline ends. The germline gives CDR1 LGHNT, CDR2 FRNRAP.

The chain joins TRBV5-6 to TRBJ1-2; D uncertain. Germline V lookup: CDR1 SGHDT, CDR2 YYEEEE. Trimming removed 2 bases at V and 1 base at J, with 9 bases between. CDR3 size: 14 residues. The CDR3 loop is CASSFMRLNYGYTF. CDR3 DNA sequence: TGTGCCAGCAGCTTCATGAGGCTTAACTATGGCTACACCTTC.

V and J are TRBV24-1 and TRBJ1-5, with D possibly being TRBD1 (5 bases). Germline assignment: CDR1 KGHDR and CDR2 SFDVKD. There are 15 residues in the CDR3. Trimming removed 3 bases at V and 4 bases at J, with 12 bases between. The CDR3 here is CATSDPQTANQPQHF. The CDR3 DNA is TGTGCCACCAGTGATCCTCAGACAGCTAATCAGCCCCAGCATTTT.

The chain links TRBV3-1 (or the pseudogene TRBV3-2) to TRBJ2-1; 9 bases align to TRBD2. This CDR3 comprises 18 residues. Germline CDR1 is LGHDT and CDR2 is YNNKEL (reference sequence). Trimming cost V 1 base and J 2 bases; bases outside gene matches: 9. CDR3 region: CASSQVGGRGGPYNEQFF. The CDR3 bases are TGTGCCAGCAGCCAAGTTGGAGGGCGGGGGGGGCCCTACAATGAGCAGTTCTTC.

The chain couples TRBV28 to TRBJ2-3; D is unresolved. Germline-derived CDR1 and CDR2 are MDHEN and SYDVKM. The CDR3 totals 14 residues. V dropped 7 bases and J dropped 3 bases, with 14 bases sitting between them. The CDR3 sequence is CASTVSVGTDTQYF. The CDR3, as DNA: TGTGCCAGCACCGTGAGTGTCGGGACAGATACGCAGTATTTT.

This clone is a singleton in its sample. The J gene is TRBJ1-5, the V gene TRBV2; D gene ambiguous. V was cut by 2 bases and J by 7 bases, with 9 bases left in between. The CDR3 consists of 13 residues. Germline values: CDR1 SNHLY, CDR2 FYNNEI. In DNA, the CDR3 is TGTGCCAGCAGTGAATACTCCCGCCAGCCCCAGCATTTT. This gives the protein CASSEYSRQPQHF.

The chain uses TRBV15 and TRBJ2-7; 12 nucleotides match TRBD1. J was trimmed by 7 bases and V by 0 bases; bases with no gene match: 7. Germline V gene data show CDR1 as LNHNV and CDR2 as YYDKDF (reference sequence). The CDR3 sequence is 16 residues long. The CDR3 nucleotides read TGTGCCACCAGCAGAGATTTGGGACAGGGGGCAGGGGAGCAGTACTTC. Translating it yields CATSRDLGQGAGEQYF.

The chain couples TRBV5-5 to TRBJ1-3; 8 bases agree with TRBD1. With V trimmed by 3 bases and J by 4 bases, 6 bases remained unmatched. CDR3 length: 15 residues. Germline loops: CDR1 SGHKS, CDR2 YYEKEE (reference sequence). The CDR3 DNA is TGTGCCAGCAGCTCCGGACAGGGTGCCGGAAACACCATATATTTT. Residues: CASSSGQGAGNTIYF.

V usage is TRBV5-1 and J usage is TRBJ1-5; 7 nucleotides agree with TRBD1. CDR3 size: 14 residues. Per the germline V gene, CDR1 is SGHRS and CDR2 is YFSETQ. V was pared by 2 bases and J by 6 bases, with 5 bases of the junction left unmatched. CDR3 DNA: TGCGCCAGCAGCTTAGGGCAGGGGGGTCAGCCCCAGCATTTT. Its translation: CASSLGQGGQPQHF.

The rearrangement joins TRBV2 to TRBJ2-2; 10 bases match TRBD1. The V gene's germline CDR1 is SNHLY and CDR2 FYNNEI. Losses at the gene ends were 6 bases for V and 3 bases for J; bases not matched to a gene: 4. This CDR3 is 15 amino acids long. CDR3: CASSPGQGYTGELFF. The DNA of the CDR3 is TGTGCCAGCAGCCCGGGACAGGGGTACACCGGGGAGCTGTTTTTT.

J is TRBJ2-3 and V is TRBV2; 8 bases agree with TRBD2. CDR3 length equals 15 residues. V lost 6 bases, J lost 1 base, and 6 bases stayed unmatched. Germline lookup yields CDR1 SNHLY and CDR2 FYNNEI. The CDR3 DNA sequence: TGTGCCAGCAGGCGGGGAGCGGGGGGCACAGATACGCAGTATTTT. Its translation: CASRRGAGGTDTQYF.

The rearrangement links TRBV19 to TRBJ1-1; tentatively, D is TRBD1 (5 bases). Between the trimmed V and J ends, which lost 6 bases and 0 bases, there was a span of 14 bases. The CDR3 is made up of 15 amino acids. The germline gives CDR1 LNHDA, CDR2 SQIVND (reference sequence). The CDR3 DNA sequence: TGTGCCAGTAGGACCCGACAGAGAATGAACACTGAAGCTTTCTTT. Its protein product is CASRTRQRMNTEAFF.

This clone appeared a few times. V is TRBV2 and J is TRBJ2-2; the match to TRBD2 covers 7 bases. CDR3 length: 16 amino acids. V trimming: 5 bases; J trimming: 0 bases; junction bases outside the gene matches: 6. The germline V gene has CDR1 SNHLY and CDR2 FYNNEI. The CDR3 sequence: CASSLGGSSNTGELFF. CDR3 DNA: TGTGCCAGCAGTCTAGGCGGGAGTTCGAACACCGGGGAGCTGTTTTTT.

In its sample, this clone was seen a few times. The gene calls are TRBV11-2 and TRBJ1-1, with D possibly matching TRBD1 (5 bases). Germline V gene data show CDR1 as SGHAT and CDR2 as FQNNGV. With 5 bases removed from V and 4 bases from J, the gap between germline ends came to 11 bases. This CDR3 is built from 13 residues. CDR3 nucleotides: TGTGCCAGCAGCCAATCGGGGGGCACTGAAGCTTTCTTT. Translated: CASSQSGGTEAFF.

The genes are TRBV4-1 and TRBJ1-1, with TRBD1 matching over 7 bases. Germline V gene lookup returns CDR1 MGHRA and CDR2 YSYEKL. J gave up 7 bases and V 1 base, and 9 bases lay outside the gene matches. The CDR3 runs 15 residues. The CDR3 reads CASSQGSRGIDEAFF. The CDR3 nucleotides read TGCGCCAGCAGCCAAGGATCCAGGGGGATCGATGAAGCTTTCTTT.